This entry features one T cell receptor (beta chain) sequence. The antigen remains undetermined. These data originate in a study of OX40 agonist ivuxolimab in advanced cancers. Study in general: Patients got intravenous ivuxolimab at 0.01 to 10 mg/kg every 2 weeks. Study conclusions and caveats: At doses 0.1 to 3.0 mg/kg, CD4+ and CD8+ clones expanded. Antigen specificity remained undetermined for the expanded peripheral T cells. Averaging showed that CD8+ T cells had more expanded clones than CD4+ did.

Trimming took 3 bases from V and 3 from J; bases not matched to a gene: 3. The CDR3 contains 13 residues. Germline V gives CDR1 SGDLS, CDR2 YYNGEE. This table comes from immunoSEQ multiplex PCR, and its TCRdb copy is limited to in-frame clones, with some not included. The sample has roughly 86,000 clones, over 80% seen once. The receptor's source is an adult with an advanced solid tumor such as melanoma, head and neck, liver or kidney cancer. The material sequenced was CD4+ or CD8+ T cells sorted from blood, taken in a trial of the OX40 agonist ivuxolimab. The chain joins TRBV9 to TRBJ2-7; 7 bases map to TRBD1. In nucleotides, the CDR3 is TGTGCCAGCAGCGAGCGACAGGGCTACGAGCAGTACTTC. Translated, it gives CASSERQGYEQYF.